This paragraph reports one TCR beta chain. Its antigen is undetermined. The assay was immunoSEQ multiplex PCR, and TCRdb's table has in-frame clones only and misses some. This table holds 360,000 or so clones, approximately 91% found once. The record originates from a study of Ad26.COV2.S vaccination and SARS-CoV-2 variants. This sample's treatment: 15 to 20 received Ad26.COV2.S at low or high dose, single or two shots; 5 received placebo; per-sample allocation not given. The investigators took samples on day 63 after the first vaccine or placebo injection. Boston provided a donor who was an adult aged 18-55 years. Overall study findings and caveats: Placebo and vaccine recipients had non-spike TCR breadth that was similar. Marked by substantial breadth, spike-specific CD8+ and CD4+ T cell responses were reportedly seen after vaccination.

Specimen: peripheral blood, collected in a trial of Ad26.COV2.S vaccine versus placebo. The clonotype was recovered from a person aged 18-65 years who received the Ad26.COV2.S COVID-19 vaccine or a placebo.

The CDR3 loop reads CASTMDSVNYGYTF. The CDR3 bases are TGTGCCAGCACCATGGACAGCGTTAACTATGGCTACACCTTC. This chain connects TRBV2 to TRBJ1-2; D is perhaps TRBD1 (6 bases). The CDR3 runs 14 residues. V dropped 7 bases and J dropped 1 base, with 13 bases sitting between them. Germline V gene sequence: CDR1 SNHLY, CDR2 FYNNEI.